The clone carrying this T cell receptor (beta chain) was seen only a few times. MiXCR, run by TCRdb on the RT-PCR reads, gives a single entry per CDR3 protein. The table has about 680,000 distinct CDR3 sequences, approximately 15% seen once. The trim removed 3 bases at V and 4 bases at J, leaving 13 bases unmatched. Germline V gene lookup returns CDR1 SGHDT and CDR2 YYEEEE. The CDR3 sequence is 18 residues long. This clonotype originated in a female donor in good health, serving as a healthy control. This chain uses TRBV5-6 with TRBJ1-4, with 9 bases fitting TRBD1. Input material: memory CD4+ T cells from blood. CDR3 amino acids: CASSSTRDRVRDNEKLFF. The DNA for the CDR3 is TGTGCCAGCAGCTCAACTCGGGACAGGGTCCGGGATAATGAAAAACTGTTTTTT.